Listed here are 23 T cell receptor beta chains from one sample, sequenced in a study of blood T cell repertoires in COVID-19 (dated by TCRdb to 2020 to 2021). The method was the immunoSEQ multiplex PCR assay. What TCRdb holds here is the immuneACCESS table cut down to in-frame rearrangements. Part of the clones is not present; checked against another copy, under half of the missing clones reflect an unresolved V gene, and the others are unexplained. The sample contains about 210,000 clones, around 85% of them found a single time. Clones ranked in the top ten supply around 1% of the sample. Material for sequencing was peripheral blood. The origin of the receptors is a man in his sixties with COVID-19, enrolled during active disease.

The chain joins TRBV6-5 to TRBJ2-2; the D is unclear. CDR1 is MNHEY and CDR2 is SVGAGI in the germline V gene. The CDR3 totals 16 residues. Trimming removed 0 bases at V and 5 bases at J, with 13 bases between. Here the CDR3 DNA reads TGTGCCAGCAGTTACTCAGCCAACGCCGGGACCGGGGAGCTGTTTTTT. It yields the protein CASSYSANAGTGELFF.

The V gene is TRBV5-6, the J gene TRBJ1-4, with 9 bases fitting TRBD1. Trimming at V came to 6 bases and at J to 1 base, leaving 4 bases not matched to a gene. CDR1 is SGHDT and CDR2 is YYEEEE in the germline V gene. The CDR3 has 15 amino acids. The CDR3 DNA reads TGTGCCAGCACCTACAGGGGGCGAACTAATGAAAAACTGTTTTTT. Encoded protein: CASTYRGRTNEKLFF. Based on the CDR3 plus reference TRBV5-6 and TRBJ1-4, the full variable domain is DAGVTQSPTHLIKTRGQQVTLRCSPKSGHDTVSWYQQALGQGPQFIFQYYEEEERQRGNFPDRFSGHQFPNYSSELNVNALLLGDSALYLCASTYRGRTNEKLFFGSGTQLSVL.

This clone was counted a single time. V usage is TRBV27 and J usage is TRBJ1-1, with 12 bases identical to TRBD1. The CDR3 contains 16 residues. Germline V gene data show CDR1 as MNHEY and CDR2 as SMNVEV (reference sequence). With 6 bases clipped from V and 2 bases from J, the junction kept 7 bases outside the gene matches. The DNA of the CDR3 is TGTGCCAGCAGCCGGGACAGGGGGCTTGGAAACACTGAAGCTTTCTTT. This sequence encodes CASSRDRGLGNTEAFF.

In its sample, this clone was seen a few times. The chain joins TRBV27 to TRBJ1-5; 9 nucleotides line up with TRBD1. The germline CDR1 and CDR2 sequences are MNHEY and SMNVEV (reference sequence). The J segment lost 8 bases and the V segment lost 5 bases, leaving 7 bases of the junction unmatched. The CDR3 runs to 14 residues. Written as DNA, the CDR3 is TGTGCCAGCAGTCCATCGGGACAGGGAAAGCCCCAGCATTTT. Its translation is CASSPSGQGKPQHF.

The CDR3 DNA follows: TGCGCCAGCAGCTTGCTAGGACAGCGGAACACTGAAGCTTTCTTT. This gives the protein CASSLLGQRNTEAFF. The chain joins TRBV5-1 to TRBJ1-1, with a tentative D call TRBD1 (6 bases). V was clipped by 1 base and J by 1 base, with 11 bases between them. The CDR3 spans 15 residues. Per germline, CDR1 SGHRS and CDR2 YFSETQ.

The chain employs TRBV7-9 and TRBJ1-2, with D possibly TRBD1 on 6 matching bases. The V and J ends lost 4 bases and 4 bases respectively, with 16 bases between them. Germline V gene lookup returns CDR1 SEHNR and CDR2 FQNEAQ (reference sequence). This CDR3 region has 15 residues. The CDR3: CASSSLETGVYGYTF. The CDR3 region has the DNA TGTGCCAGCAGCTCGTTGGAGACAGGAGTCTATGGCTACACCTTC.

The chain joins TRBV5-1 to TRBJ2-7, with D possibly TRBD1 on 6 matching bases. The germline V gene encodes CDR1 SGHRS and CDR2 YFSETQ. The CDR3 has 14 residues. V was cut by 0 bases and J by 3 bases, with 10 bases left in between. The CDR3 reads CASSLGRTDYEQYF. The DNA for the CDR3 is TGCGCCAGCAGCTTGGGACGGACAGACTACGAGCAGTACTTC.

Only a few counts were recorded for this clone. The chain is built from TRBV6-5 and TRBJ1-2, with unresolved D. Trimming took 8 bases from V and 4 from J, leaving 11 bases between them. Per germline, CDR1 MNHEY and CDR2 SVGAGI. CDR3 length: 12 amino acids. The DNA for the CDR3 is TGTGCCAGCTATATGGTAGTCTATGGCTACACCTTC. Translating gives CASYMVVYGYTF.

The V gene is TRBV7-8, the J gene TRBJ2-3; 8 bases line up with TRBD1. Unmatched junction bases numbered 10, after V lost 6 bases and J lost 5 bases. The CDR3 is made up of 15 amino acids. CDR1 and CDR2 from the germline V gene are SGHVS and FQNEAQ. CDR3: CASSYAGGGEDTQYF. The CDR3 DNA is TGTGCCAGCAGTTATGCAGGGGGCGGTGAAGATACGCAGTATTTT.

The chain couples TRBV4-1 to TRBJ2-3; D might be TRBD2 (6 bases). Per germline, CDR1 MGHRA and CDR2 YSYEKL. CDR3 length: 18 amino acids. The V end was cut by 0 bases, the J end by 1 base, with 17 bases between. The CDR3 spells CASSQDGGWDSGTDTQYF. DNA for the CDR3: TGCGCCAGCAGCCAAGATGGGGGGTGGGATTCTGGCACAGATACGCAGTATTTT.

This clone has only one observation. This chain uses TRBV20-1 with TRBJ2-2; D is possibly TRBD2 (6 bases). CDR1 DFQATT and CDR2 SNEGSKA come from the germline V gene (reference sequence). V was clipped by 3 bases and J by 7 bases, with 9 bases between them. The CDR3 is made up of 12 amino acids. For the CDR3, the DNA is TGCAGTGCTAGTCGGGGGATCGGGGAGCTGTTTTTT. Translating gives CSASRGIGELFF.

The J gene is TRBJ1-1, the V gene TRBV6-2 or TRBV6-3; the D is unclear. This CDR3 has 12 amino acids. Trimming shortened V by 5 bases and J by 3 bases, and 7 bases separated the two germline ends. From germline, CDR1 is MNHEY and CDR2 SVGEGT. The CDR3 nucleotides are TGTGCCAGCAGTGCGGTGGACACTGAAGCTTTCTTT. Its translation is CASSAVDTEAFF.

V usage is TRBV19 and J usage is TRBJ2-3; 9 bases align to TRBD1. Germline V gene lookup returns CDR1 LNHDA and CDR2 SQIVND (reference sequence). Trimming took 0 bases from V and 1 from J; bases not matched to a gene: 14. The CDR3 runs 20 residues. The CDR3 region is CASSIESLRTGGVRTDTQYF. The CDR3 nucleotides read TGTGCCAGTAGTATAGAAAGCCTCCGAACAGGGGGCGTTCGCACAGATACGCAGTATTTT. The full variable domain, with the rest looked up from reference TRBV19 and TRBJ2-3, is DGGITQSPKYLFRKEGQNVTLSCEQNLNHDAMYWYRQDPGQGLRLIYYSQIVNDFQKGDIAEGYSVSREKKESFPLTVTSAQKNPTAFYLCASSIESLRTGGVRTDTQYFGPGTRLTVL.

This clone was picked up a small number of times. V gene TRBV7-2 combines with J gene TRBJ2-1; 7 bases align to TRBD2. Germline V gene sequence: CDR1 SGHTA, CDR2 FQGNSA. After removal of 1 base from V and 5 bases from J, the junction contained 5 bases not matched to a gene. The CDR3 totals 15 residues. CDR3 loop: CASSLGGSTNNEQFF. DNA for the CDR3: TGTGCCAGCAGCTTAGGCGGGAGTACTAACAATGAGCAGTTCTTC.

The V and J genes are TRBV5-1 and TRBJ2-7; 7 bases match TRBD2. The germline V gene encodes CDR1 SGHRS and CDR2 YFSETQ. J gave up 5 bases and V 4 bases, and 12 bases lay outside the gene matches. This CDR3 region has 15 residues. DNA for the CDR3: TGCGCCAGCAGCCCCAGGGACCCCGGGAGGAACGAGCAGTACTTC. Its protein product is CASSPRDPGRNEQYF. Complete variable domain (other parts from reference TRBV5-1 and TRBJ2-7): KAGVTQTPRYLIKTRGQQVTLSCSPISGHRSVSWYQQTPGQGLQFLFEYFSETQRNKGNFPGRFSGRQFSNSRSEMNVSTLELGDSALYLCASSPRDPGRNEQYFGPGTRLTVT.

This chain uses TRBV4-1 with TRBJ2-7; 7 positions agree with TRBD1. V was pared by 3 bases and J by 2 bases, with 4 bases of the junction left unmatched. CDR3 length equals 14 residues. Germline CDR1 MGHRA, CDR2 YSYEKL. CDR3 coding DNA: TGCGCCAGCAGCCAGGGACAGCGCCCCTACGAGCAGTACTTC. It codes for CASSQGQRPYEQYF.

The gene calls are TRBV7-2 and TRBJ2-2, with D possibly matching TRBD1 (6 bases). The ends were cut back, 0 bases at V and 4 bases at J, with 12 bases in the middle. Germline V gives CDR1 SGHTA, CDR2 FQGNSA. The CDR3 covers 16 residues. CDR3 sequence reads: CASSLASGVVTGELFF. The CDR3 DNA sequence: TGTGCCAGCAGCTTAGCTTCAGGGGTAGTCACCGGGGAGCTGTTTTTT.

This rearrangement joins TRBV6-1 to TRBJ1-2; 8 bases line up with TRBD1. The CDR3 contains 16 residues. CDR1 and CDR2 from the germline V gene are MNHNS and SASEGT. The junction had 13 bases not matched to a gene; V was cut back by 2 bases and J by 8 bases. CDR3 nucleotides: TGTGCCAGCAGTGAATCCCCTGGAGGCAGGGGGCACGGCTACACCTTC. This encodes CASSESPGGRGHGYTF.

Comments on this clone: A junction boundary mismatches the germline segment, possibly from a read error. The rearrangement uses TRBV6-1 and TRBJ1-2; the D gene is possibly TRBD1 (6 bases). Germline CDR1 and CDR2: MNHNS and SASEGT. The CDR3 runs 15 residues. The CDR3 protein is CASSKAMGADYGYTF. CDR3 bases: TGTGCCAGCAGTAAAGCAATGGGGGCGGACTATGGCTACACCTTC.

The genes are TRBV11-2 and TRBJ1-2; maybe TRBD1 (5 bases). V was cut by 1 base and J by 3 bases, with 12 bases left in between. Germline CDR1 is SGHAT and CDR2 is FQNNGV. The CDR3 spans 15 residues. This CDR3 reads CASSLVPGEDYGYTF. The CDR3 region has the DNA TGTGCCAGCAGCTTAGTACCGGGGGAGGACTATGGCTACACCTTC.

The chain uses TRBV6-5 and TRBJ1-6, with a tentative D call TRBD1 (6 bases). CDR1 is MNHEY and CDR2 is SVGAGI in the germline V gene. CDR3 length equals 13 residues. Trimming took off 6 bases at V and 9 bases at J, with 12 bases between the two ends. CDR3 residues: CASRQGWGSPLHF. In DNA, the CDR3 is TGTGCCAGCAGACAGGGTTGGGGTTCACCCCTCCACTTT.

The V gene is TRBV11-2, the J gene TRBJ2-6; perhaps TRBD1 as D (5 bases). The germline CDR1 and CDR2 sequences are SGHAT and FQNNGV. Trimming stripped 7 bases from V and 4 bases from J, with 14 bases between. CDR3 length: 15 residues. DNA for the CDR3: TGTGCCAGCACCCCAGGGCTTTCCGGGGCCAACGTCCTGACTTTC. This sequence encodes CASTPGLSGANVLTF.

V is TRBV5-1 and J is TRBJ2-2; 7 bases are a match to TRBD1. Trimming removed 4 bases from V and 7 bases from J; junction bases left unmatched: 10. The CDR3 consists of 15 residues. Germline V gene data show CDR1 as SGHRS and CDR2 as YFSETQ. The CDR3 reads CASSTGTVPLGELFF. CDR3 in DNA: TGCGCCAGCAGCACCGGGACAGTCCCACTCGGGGAGCTGTTTTTT.